The clone carrying this T cell receptor (beta chain) was found many times. The target antigen is unknown. The germline V gene has CDR1 MNHNS and CDR2 SASEGT. CDR3 size: 13 residues. J gave up 2 bases and V 7 bases, and 5 bases lay outside the gene matches. Construction of TCR beta libraries was performed using quantitative 5'-RACE with molecular barcodes. TCRdb re-derived calls from the 5' RACE reads in MiXCR, one entry per CDR3 protein. The sample has some 840,000 distinct CDR3 sequences, 12% seen once. This sample stems from a study of CD8 T cells in ankylosing spondylitis. Study outcomes and limitations: Characteristic, it appeared, of ankylosing spondylitis blood was a TCR beta motif of fewer than 10 highly homologous variants. Disease-linked clones proved CD8+ and comparatively uncommon in peripheral blood. The clones that were linked to disease were reported to be significantly enriched in matched synovial fluid samples from ankylosing spondylitis patients.

The receptor comes from a male donor with ankylosing spondylitis. V usage is TRBV6-1 and J usage is TRBJ2-7; 7 positions match TRBD2. The sequencing input was blood, either unsorted or a sorted T cell fraction (not recorded which). CDR3 in DNA: TGTGCCAGCATCCAGCGGGGCACCTACGAGCAGTACTTC. Its protein product is CASIQRGTYEQYF.